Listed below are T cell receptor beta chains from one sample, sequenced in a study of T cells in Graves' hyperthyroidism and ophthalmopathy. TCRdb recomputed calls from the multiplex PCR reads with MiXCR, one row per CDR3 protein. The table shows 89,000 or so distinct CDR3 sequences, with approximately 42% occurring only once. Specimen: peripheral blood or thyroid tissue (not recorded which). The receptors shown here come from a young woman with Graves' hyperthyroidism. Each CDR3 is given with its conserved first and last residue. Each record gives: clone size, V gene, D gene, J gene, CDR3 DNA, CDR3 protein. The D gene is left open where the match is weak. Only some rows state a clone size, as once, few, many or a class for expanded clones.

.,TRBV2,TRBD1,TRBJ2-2,TGTGCCAGCAGTCGCCGGGACAGGGTGAACACCGGGGAGCTGTTTTTT,CASSRRDRVNTGELFF
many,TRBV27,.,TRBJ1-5,TGTGCCAGCAGTCCTCACAATAGCAATCAGCCCCAGCATTTT,CASSPHNSNQPQHF
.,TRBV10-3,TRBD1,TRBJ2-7,TGTGCCATTGGGACAGGGAGAGTGACCGGGGAGCAGTACTTC,CAIGTGRVTGEQYF
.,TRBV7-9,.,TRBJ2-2,TGTGCCAGCAGTGCCAACAGGGTCGACACCGGGGAGCTGTTTTTT,CASSANRVDTGELFF
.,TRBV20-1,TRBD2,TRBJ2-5,TGCAGTGCGCCGGGACTAGCGGGAAGGGAGACCCAGTACTTC,CSAPGLAGRETQYF
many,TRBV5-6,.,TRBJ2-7,TGTGCCAGCAGTCTGCTATTCTACGAGCAGTACTTC,CASSLLFYEQYF
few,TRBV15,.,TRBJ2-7,TGTGCCACCAGCAGCGATCCCCAGGGCAGTTCCTACGAGCAGTACTTC,CATSSDPQGSSYEQYF
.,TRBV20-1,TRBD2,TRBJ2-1,TGCAGTTTCTATGAAGCGGGATTGGGCTTCAATGAGCAGTTCTTC,CSFYEAGLGFNEQFF
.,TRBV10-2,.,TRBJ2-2,TGTGCCAGCAGCCACCCCAGGGGGAACACCGGGGAGCTGTTTTTT,CASSHPRGNTGELFF
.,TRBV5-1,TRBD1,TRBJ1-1,TGCGCCAGCACCTCAGGACAGGGGATCACTGAAGCTTTCTTT,CASTSGQGITEAFF
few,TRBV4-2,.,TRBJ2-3,TGTGCCAGCAGCCAATATGCCGCCGGCTCCGTCGTGAATACGCAGTATTTT,CASSQYAAGSVVNTQYF
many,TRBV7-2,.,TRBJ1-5,TGTGCCAGCAGCGCCGAGACGCAATATCAGCCCCAGCATTTT,CASSAETQYQPQHF
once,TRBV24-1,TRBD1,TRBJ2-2,TGTGCCACCAGTGACCCTGCCGGGACAGGGGGGCTCACCGGGGAGCTGTTTTTT,CATSDPAGTGGLTGELFF
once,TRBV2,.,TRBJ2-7,TGTGCCAGCAGTGCTTCCGACCTCTACGAGCAGTACTTC,CASSASDLYEQYF
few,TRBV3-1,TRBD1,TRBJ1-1,TGTGCCAGCAGATGGACAGGGAACACTGAAGCTTTCTTT,CASRWTGNTEAFF
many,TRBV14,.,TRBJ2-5,TGTGCCAGCAGCCAAATGCAGGCGGCGTTGGAGACCCAGTACTTC,CASSQMQAALETQYF
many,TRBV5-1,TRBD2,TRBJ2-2,TGCGCCAGCAGCTTGCATAGCGGGAGGGGAAACACCGGGGAGCTGTTTTTT,CASSLHSGRGNTGELFF
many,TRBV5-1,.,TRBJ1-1,TGCGCCAGCAGCTTGGTTGGTTCGGTTCTGAACACTGAAGCTTTCTTT,CASSLVGSVLNTEAFF
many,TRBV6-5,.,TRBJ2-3,TGTGCCAGCAGTTACGGATACCTCGGGGATACGCAGTATTTT,CASSYGYLGDTQYF
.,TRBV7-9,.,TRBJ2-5,TGTGTGGACCCAGGGGGGCTAGCGGAACAAGAGACCCAGTACTTC,CVDPGGLAEQETQYF
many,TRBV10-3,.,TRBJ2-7,TGTGCCCAAGAGGCGGGCTCCTACGAGCAGTACTTC,CAQEAGSYEQYF
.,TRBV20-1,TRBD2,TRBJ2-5,TGCAGTGCTAAGGCTAGCGGGAGAGAGACCCAGTACTTC,CSAKASGRETQYF
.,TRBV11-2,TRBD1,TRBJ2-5,TGTGCCAGCGGCCGGGACAGCAAGGAGACCCAGTACTTC,CASGRDSKETQYF
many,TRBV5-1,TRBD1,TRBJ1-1,TGCGCCAGCAGCCTCGGACAGGGAAGGACTGAAGCTTTCTTT,CASSLGQGRTEAFF
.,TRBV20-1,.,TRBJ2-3,TGCAGTGCAACGTCGGGCGGACATGAGGCAGACACGCAGTATTTT,CSATSGGHEADTQYF
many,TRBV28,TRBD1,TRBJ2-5,TGTGCCAGCAGCCCTGGGACAGGGGGCGATACCCAGTACTTC,CASSPGTGGDTQYF
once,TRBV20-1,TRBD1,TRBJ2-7,TGCAGTGCTAGTCCCGGGACAGGGGGTCTCTACGAGCAGTACTTC,CSASPGTGGLYEQYF
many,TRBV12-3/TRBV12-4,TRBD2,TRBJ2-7,TGTGCCAGCAGCCTTAACCTCCGGGAGGCCGGGGAACCCGAGCAGTACTTC,CASSLNLREAGEPEQYF
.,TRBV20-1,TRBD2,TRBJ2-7,TGCAGTGCTAGGACTAGCGCCGACGAGCAGTACTTC,CSARTSADEQYF
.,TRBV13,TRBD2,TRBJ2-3,TGTGCCAGCAGCCCCTTTGAGGGAGGGATCCTTGATACGCAGTATTTT,CASSPFEGGILDTQYF
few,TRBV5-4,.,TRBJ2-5,TGTGCCAGCAGCTTTCCGAGCGCAGGGGAGACCCAGTACTTC,CASSFPSAGETQYF
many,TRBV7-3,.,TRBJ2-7,TGTGCCAGCAGCTTAAGGGCCGGTGGGGAGCAGTACTTC,CASSLRAGGEQYF
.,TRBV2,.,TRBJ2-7,TGTGCCAGCAGTGAATCAGAGGCCTACGAGCAGTACTTC,CASSESEAYEQYF
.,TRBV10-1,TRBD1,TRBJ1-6,TGTGCCAGCAGTTTAAGTACAGGGGCTCTCTGTAATTCACCCCCCCACTTT,CASSLSTGALCNSPPHF
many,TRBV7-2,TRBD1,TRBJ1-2,TGTGCCAGCAGCTTGAGACAGGGAGGGGGCTGCACCTTC,CASSLRQGGGCTF
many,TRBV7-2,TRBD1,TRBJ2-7,TGTGCCAGCAGCTCCTCCAGGGGGATTTACGAGCAGTACTTC,CASSSSRGIYEQYF
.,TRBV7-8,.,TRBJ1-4,TGTGCCAGCAGCCTGGGTAGGCCCCGGAGGGAAAAACTGTTTTTT,CASSLGRPRREKLFF
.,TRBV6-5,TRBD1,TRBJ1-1,TGTGCCAGTATGTTGACAGGGGGCACTGAAGCTTTCTTT,CASMLTGGTEAFF
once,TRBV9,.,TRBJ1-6,TGCGCCAGCAGCTTGGAGGACAGCTTCTCCTACAATTCACCCCTCCACTTT,CASSLEDSFSYNSPLHF
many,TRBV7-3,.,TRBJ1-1,TGTGCCAGCAGCTTAACAGGGTACACTGAAGCTTTCTTT,CASSLTGYTEAFF
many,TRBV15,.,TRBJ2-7,TGTGCCACCAGCAGAGAGGGACGCCCCTCCTACGAGCAGTACTTC,CATSREGRPSYEQYF
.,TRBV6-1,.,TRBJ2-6,TGTGCCAGCAGTGAGTTTAGGGCCAACGTCCTGACTTTC,CASSEFRANVLTF